This section outlines one T cell receptor (beta chain) sequence together with its context. TCRdb keeps only in-frame clones here, not all; method: immunoSEQ multiplex PCR. Of over 30,000 clones listed, about 80% are singletons. This specimen comes from a study of chemoradiotherapy in HPV16-positive cancers. V was pared by 4 bases and J by 4 bases, with 14 bases between. This CDR3 comprises 15 residues. Looked up from germline, CDR1 is SGHAT and CDR2 is FQNNGV. The source is a human donor with HPV-associated anogenital cancer. The sample consisted of blood, taken from a patient who underwent chemoradiotherapy. The chain carries TRBV11-2 and TRBJ1-5; maybe TRBD1 (6 bases). The CDR3 DNA sequence: TGTGCCAGCAGCTCCGACGGGGGCGGAAATCAGCCCCAGCATTTT. As protein: CASSSDGGGNQPQHF.